A single sample is the source of the 14 T cell receptor beta chains below, sequenced in a study of T cells in Graves' hyperthyroidism and ophthalmopathy. TCR beta CDR3 regions were amplified from RNA. First-round RT-PCR targeting the TCR CDR3 was performed with the HTBI primer set. MiXCR, applied by TCRdb to the multiplex PCR reads, yields one record per CDR3 protein. Of 600,000 to 750,000 distinct CDR3 sequences detected, roughly 17% appear once; the ten largest clones hold less than 20%. The source material was blood. The receptors were gathered from a man between 50 and 59 years old with Graves' hyperthyroidism.

This clonotype was recorded once. The V and J genes are TRBV28 and TRBJ2-7; TRBD2 aligns across 8 bases. The V and J ends lost 5 bases and 4 bases, in that order; junction bases with no gene match: 10. This CDR3 spans 15 amino acids. Germline CDR1 MDHEN, CDR2 SYDVKM. The CDR3 DNA sequence: TGTGCCAGCAGTCCCCGGGGGGGCCCAACGTACGAGCAGTACTTC. Translated: CASSPRGGPTYEQYF.

Notes on this clonotype: The junction and the germline gene differ at one end; a read error may be behind it. The V gene is TRBV6-2 or TRBV6-3, the J gene TRBJ2-1; maybe TRBD2 (6 bases). Germline V gene data show CDR1 as MNHEY and CDR2 as SVGEGT. The CDR3 has 16 amino acids. The CDR3 DNA is TGTGCCAGCAGTCCACACCGGGAGTGGTCCTATAATGAGCAGTTCTTC. It encodes CASSPHREWSYNEQFF.

This clonotype has ten or more counts. The J gene is TRBJ2-2, the V gene TRBV28; perhaps TRBD1 as D (6 bases). CDR1 and CDR2 from the germline V gene are MDHEN and SYDVKM. The CDR3 runs 14 residues. V was pared by 6 bases and J by 11 bases, with 19 bases between. The CDR3 sequence is CASRTIPQGPELFF. The CDR3 DNA sequence: TGTGCCAGCAGAACCATTCCACAGGGACCCGAGCTGTTTTTT.

To note about this clonotype: A much more abundant neighbour one base away suggests this may be a read error. CDR3 nucleotides: TGTGCCAGCAGTTCATTCACGGGGGACTATGGCTACACCTTC. It translates to CASSSFTGDYGYTF. The V gene is TRBV28, the J gene TRBJ1-2; tentatively, D is TRBD1 (5 bases). The CDR3 is 14 residues long. V gave up 4 bases and J gave up 3 bases, with 12 bases separating them. The germline CDR1 and CDR2 sequences are MDHEN and SYDVKM.

The chain carries TRBV10-3 and TRBJ2-5; D gene ambiguous. The CDR3 is made up of 12 amino acids. Deletions cut 0 bases from V and 14 bases from J, with 13 bases between. Germline V lookup: CDR1 ENHRY, CDR2 SYGVKD. The CDR3 sequence: CAISESRIEIYF. CDR3 bases: TGTGCCATCAGTGAGTCCAGGATTGAGATTTACTTC.

The table lists this clonotype with a few counts. This chain uses TRBV3-1 with TRBJ2-3, with no clear D. The CDR3 length is 14 residues. Germline lookup yields CDR1 LGHDT and CDR2 YNNKEL (reference sequence). V was shortened by 5 bases and J by 2 bases, with 11 bases between the two germline ends. Here the CDR3 DNA reads TGTGCCAGCAGCTTTTCTTCTTACACAGATACGCAGTATTTT. Amino acid sequence: CASSFSSYTDTQYF.

The gene calls are TRBV12-3 or TRBV12-4 and TRBJ1-4; no firm D call. The CDR3 extends over 13 amino acids. With 3 bases removed from V and 8 bases from J, the gap between germline ends came to 10 bases. CDR3 bases: TGTGCCAGCAGTTTGAGCGCTCGCGAAAAACTGTTTTTT. Its translation is CASSLSAREKLFF.

This clonotype was detected many times. The rearrangement links TRBV7-6 to TRBJ2-1; 10 bases align to TRBD2. J was trimmed by 7 bases and V by 1 base; bases with no gene match: 7. Germline values: CDR1 SGHVS, CDR2 FNYEAQ. This CDR3 has 16 residues. The CDR3, as DNA: TGTGCCAGCAGCTTAGAATGGCTAGCGGGAGTTAATGAGCAGTTCTTC. Its translation: CASSLEWLAGVNEQFF.

This clonotype was observed a handful of times. One base away lies a much larger clone, so this may be a sequencing read error. This chain joins TRBV10-3 and TRBJ2-3; TRBD2 aligns across 9 bases. The CDR3 is 18 residues long. Germline assignment: CDR1 ENHRY and CDR2 SYGVKD. The CDR3 here is CAVSEQSGRKSPVDTQYF. Here the CDR3 DNA reads TGTGCCGTCAGTGAACAGAGCGGGAGGAAATCGCCTGTGGATACGCAGTATTTT.

Many counts were recorded for this clonotype. V and J are TRBV20-1 and TRBJ2-1; D might be TRBD1 (5 bases). Germline V CDR1 and CDR2: DFQATT, SNEGSKA (reference sequence). This CDR3 comprises 16 residues. Deletions cut 0 bases from V and 6 bases from J, with 18 bases between. DNA of the CDR3: TGCAGTGCTAGAGATCATGGCAGGGCAACGCTCAATGAGCAGTTCTTC. Protein: CSARDHGRATLNEQFF.

This clonotype has ten or more counts. This rearrangement joins TRBV28 to TRBJ1-6, with D possibly TRBD1 on 5 matching bases. This CDR3 comprises 13 residues. Trimming shortened V by 5 bases and J by 10 bases, and 12 bases separated the two germline ends. Germline lookup yields CDR1 MDHEN and CDR2 SYDVKM. DNA of the CDR3: TGTGCCAGCAGTCGGGACGGCGTGTCACCCCTCCACTTT. Its protein product is CASSRDGVSPLHF. The entire variable domain, with the rest obtained from reference TRBV28 and TRBJ1-6, is as follows: DVKVTQSSRYLVKRTGEKVFLECVQDMDHENMFWYRQDPGLGLRLIYFSYDVKMKEKGDIPEGYSVSREKKERFSLILESASTNQTSMYLCASSRDGVSPLHFGNGTRLTVT.

This clonotype was seen ten or more times. The chain recombines TRBV11-1 with TRBJ2-7; a possible D gene is TRBD1 (6 bases). The germline V gene has CDR1 SGHAT and CDR2 FQDESV (reference sequence). This CDR3 comprises 14 residues. With 5 bases removed from V and 9 bases from J, the gap between germline ends came to 20 bases. This CDR3 is CASSQTGSQLWQYF. The CDR3 nucleotides read TGTGCCAGCAGCCAAACAGGGAGCCAGCTGTGGCAGTACTTC. Together with reference TRBV11-1 and TRBJ2-7, the CDR3 gives the full variable domain: EAEVAQSPRYKITEKSQAVAFWCDPISGHATLYWYRQILGQGPELLVQFQDESVVDDSQLPKDRFSAERLKGVDSTLKIQPAELGDSAMYLCASSQTGSQLWQYFGPGTRLTVT.

This clonotype was observed at least ten times. Here the CDR3 reads CASSDPTGQGPHEQYF. The DNA of the CDR3 is TGTGCCAGCAGTGACCCGACGGGACAGGGTCCCCACGAGCAGTACTTC. The genes are TRBV2 and TRBJ2-7; 9 nucleotides line up with TRBD1. This CDR3 spans 16 amino acids. With 3 bases clipped from V and 5 bases from J, the junction kept 11 bases outside the gene matches. Germline values: CDR1 SNHLY, CDR2 FYNNEI.

The rearrangement uses TRBV18 and TRBJ2-7; D unresolved. Germline CDR1 reads KGHSH; CDR2 reads LQKENI. The germline V and J ends were trimmed by 0 bases and 7 bases, with 10 bases remaining between them. The CDR3 has 13 residues. DNA for the CDR3: TGTGCCAGCTCACCACCGCCAGGCTCGGAGCAGTACTTC. Residues: CASSPPPGSEQYF.